The present entry profiles one TCR beta chain with its context. The sample belongs to a study of blood T cell repertoires in COVID-19. Overall study context: COVID-19 samples from acute and convalescent phases originated in the United States, Italy and Spain.

The V end lost 2 bases, the J end lost 1 base, and 10 bases lay between the germline ends. Germline CDR1 is SGDLS and CDR2 is YYNGEE. This CDR3 is built from 15 residues. Original analysis: Amplification of reference gene primers provided the estimated nucleated cell counts. TCRdb keeps only in-frame clones here, not all; method: immunoSEQ multiplex PCR. The V and J calls and clone size were taken over from that table, and D and trimming were inferred from the DNA. The table has approximately 200,000 clones, about 85% seen once. Sequencing was performed on peripheral blood. This chain connects TRBV9 to TRBJ1-3, with D tentatively TRBD1 (6 bases). The TCR was taken from a man aged 30-40 years with acute or convalescent COVID-19. Written as DNA, the CDR3 is TGTGCCAGCAGCGTCCAGGGGACGTCTGGAAACACCATATATTTT. This encodes CASSVQGTSGNTIYF. The variable domain in full, with the rest retrieved from reference TRBV9 and TRBJ1-3, is DSGVTQTPKHLITATGQRVTLRCSPRSGDLSVYWYQQSLDQGLQFLIQYYNGEERAKGNILERFSAQQFPDLHSELNLSSLELGDSALYFCASSVQGTSGNTIYFGEGSWLTVV.